This paragraph reports one TCR beta chain. Its target is not known. The data stem from a study of cytomegalovirus exposure and HLA in healthy donors. The CDR3 covers 17 residues. Vbeta (60) and Jbeta (13) primers were used in the PCR. TCRdb's table, derived via immunoSEQ multiplex PCR, lists solely in-frame clones and lacks some. The sample table includes some 130,000 clones. Broader study findings: It was about 180 TCR beta chains that were listed as cytomegalovirus-associated. In vitro testing confirmed a few CMV-associated chains as specific for CMV antigens. Among TCR beta chains of equal frequency, HLA-associated ones were more clonally expanded in a later analysis.

The TCR sequence derives from a man between 18 and 35 years old in good health and CMV-seronegative. J is TRBJ1-2 and V is TRBV21-1; the table's D call, TRBD1, has no DNA check behind it. TRBV21-1 is marked as a pseudogene. Sample: PBMCs. In nucleotides, the CDR3 is TGTGCCAGCAGCAAAGCTCGGACTGCAGGGGGGAACTATGGCTACACCTTC. Its protein is CASSKARTAGGNYGYTF.